This is a list of T cell receptor beta chains from one sample in a study of graft-versus-host responses after intestinal transplantation. No antigen has been identified for these receptors. The data were produced by immunoSEQ multiplex PCR, yet TCRdb's version contains in-frame clones alone and is incomplete. The top ten hold about 0.18% of the sample, which has about 120,000 clones, around nine tenths seen once. Sequencing used unstimulated CD4+ T cells sorted from spleen or lymph node cells, obtained before intestinal transplant. These receptor sequences come from a human donor who received an intestinal transplant. Both conserved end residues are part of each CDR3. A D gene is named only where the DNA matches it firmly. Clone size is stated in some rows and not others, as once, few, many or a class when expanded.

>-|TRBJ1-2|TRBV28|-
CASSLDRSYGYTF
TGTGCCAGCAGTTTAGACAGGAGCTATGGCTACACCTTC
>TRBD1|TRBJ1-5|TRBV14|-
CASSLPGQFPDSNQPQHF
TGTGCCAGCAGCCTGCCGGGACAGTTCCCTGATAGCAATCAGCCCCAGCATTTT
>TRBD2|TRBJ2-1|TRBV2|-
CASTTSGTSGYNEQFF
TGTGCCAGCACCACCAGTGGGACTAGCGGCTACAATGAGCAGTTCTTC
>-|TRBJ1-1|TRBV5-1|-
CASSLTGNTEAFF
TGCGCCAGCAGCTTGACAGGGAACACTGAAGCTTTCTTT
>-|TRBJ2-7|TRBV5-1|-
CASSLGSMGDEQYF
TGCGCCAGCAGCTTGGGGAGTATGGGTGACGAGCAGTACTTC
>-|TRBJ2-7|TRBV10-3|-
CAISARGHTYEQYF
TGTGCCATCAGTGCTAGAGGGCACACCTACGAGCAGTACTTC
>-|TRBJ2-5|TRBV10-3|few
CAIRGGAQETQYF
TGTGCCATCAGGGGGGGAGCCCAAGAGACCCAGTACTTC
>-|TRBJ2-3|TRBV7-9|-
CASSPDGSTDTQYF
TGTGCCAGCAGCCCAGACGGGAGCACAGATACGCAGTATTTT
>TRBD1|TRBJ2-1|TRBV6-5|once
CASRLIGTGSNEQFF
TGTGCCAGCAGACTCATCGGGACAGGGTCCAATGAGCAGTTCTTC
>-|TRBJ1-2|TRBV21-1|-
CASSKPRRSINYGYTF
TGTGCCAGCAGCAAACCGCGCAGGTCTATTAACTATGGCTACACCTTC
>TRBD1|TRBJ2-1|TRBV11-3|once
CASSLGHRDRGNEQFF
TGTGCCAGCAGTTTAGGCCACCGGGACAGGGGCAATGAGCAGTTCTTC
>TRBD1|TRBJ2-7|TRBV6-6|-
CASRDTGTGGAGEQYF
TGTGCCAGCAGAGACACCGGGACAGGGGGCGCGGGGGAGCAGTACTTC
>TRBD1|TRBJ2-3|TRBV5-4|-
CASSEGQGADRTQYF
TGTGCCAGCAGCGAGGGACAGGGGGCGGATCGGACGCAGTATTTT
>TRBD1|TRBJ1-4|TRBV18|-
CASSLDRGLTNEKLFF
TGTGCCAGCTCCCTCGACAGGGGACTAACTAATGAAAAACTGTTTTTT
>-|TRBJ2-7|TRBV5-1|-
CASSRTAFYEQYF
TGCGCCAGCAGCCGGACAGCGTTCTACGAGCAGTACTTC
>TRBD1|TRBJ2-7|TRBV28|once
CASSFRPDRGLYEQYF
TGTGCCAGCAGTTTCCGGCCGGACAGGGGGCTATACGAGCAGTACTTC
>-|TRBJ2-1|TRBV28|-
CASTRASQGYNEQFF
TGTGCCAGCACCCGGGCGAGTCAGGGTTACAATGAGCAGTTCTTC
>TRBD1|TRBJ2-1|TRBV11-2|-
CASSLGSRGSHRSYNEQFF
TGTGCCAGCAGCTTAGGCTCCAGGGGGTCCCATCGATCCTACAATGAGCAGTTCTTC
>TRBD2|TRBJ2-3|TRBV10-1|-
CASSATSPGTQYF
TGCGCCAGCAGTGCGACTAGCCCGGGTACGCAGTATTTT
>TRBD1|TRBJ1-1|TRBV5-6|-
CASSRQGTEAFF
TGTGCCAGCAGCAGACAGGGGACCGAAGCTTTCTTT
>TRBD1|TRBJ2-7|TRBV5-8|-
CASSWTGVVSYEQYF
TGTGCCAGCAGCTGGACAGGGGTGGTATCCTACGAGCAGTACTTC
>TRBD2|TRBJ2-1|TRBV2|-
CASGLLAGETNEQFF
TGTGCCAGCGGACTACTAGCGGGGGAGACTAATGAGCAGTTCTTC
>-|TRBJ1-1|TRBV11-2|-
CASSPRRRNTEAFF
TGTGCCAGCAGCCCCAGGAGGCGGAACACTGAAGCTTTCTTT
>TRBD2|TRBJ2-3|TRBV5-1|-
CASSSGGVTDTQYF
TGCGCCAGCAGCTCCGGGGGGGTCACAGATACGCAGTACTTT
>TRBD1|TRBJ2-2|TRBV6-5|-
CASSRTGNTGELFF
TGTGCCAGCAGTAGGACAGGGAACACCGGGGAGCTGTTTTTT
>TRBD2|TRBJ2-7|TRBV7-2|-
CASKKLAGAPYEQYF
TGTGCCAGCAAGAAACTAGCGGGGGCCCCCTACGAGCAGTACTTC
>TRBD2|TRBJ2-1|TRBV18|-
CASSSPSGRSYNEQFF
TGTGCCAGCTCATCCCCTAGCGGGAGATCCTACAATGAGCAGTTCTTC
>-|TRBJ1-1|TRBV4-3|-
CASSQDTGDTEAFF
TGCGCCAGCAGCCAAGATACGGGGGACACTGAAGCTTTCTTT
>TRBD1|TRBJ1-4|TRBV15|-
CATSRGDSEKLFF
TGTGCCACCAGCAGAGGGGACAGTGAAAAACTGTTTTTT
>TRBD2|TRBJ2-7|TRBV4-1|-
CASSLLAGGPYEQYF
TGCGCCAGCAGCCTCCTAGCGGGAGGACCCTACGAGCAGTACTTC
>-|TRBJ2-7|TRBV18|-
CASSLGQRTYEQYF
TGTGCCAGCTCATTAGGCCAGCGGACCTACGAGCAGTACTTC
>TRBD2|TRBJ2-5|TRBV28|-
CASSLLRTSGSRGETQYF
TGTGCCAGCAGTTTACTTAGGACTAGCGGGAGCCGAGGAGAGACCCAGTACTTC
>-|TRBJ2-6|TRBV6-5|once
CASRPLAIGANVLTF
TGTGCCAGCAGGCCCCTAGCGATTGGGGCCAACGTCCTGACTTTC
>TRBD1|TRBJ2-1|TRBV5-4|-
CASSYGTESPHNEQFF
TGTGCCAGCAGCTACGGGACAGAGTCGCCCCACAATGAGCAGTTCTTC
>-|TRBJ1-4|TRBV5-1|-
CASSLAGASGEKLFF
TGCGCCAGCAGCTTGGCAGGGGCGAGTGGAGAAAAACTGTTTTTT
>TRBD1|TRBJ1-4|TRBV30|-
CAWSGPGQGLSGEKLFF
TGTGCCTGGAGTGGACCGGGACAGGGGCTGAGTGGGGAAAAACTGTTTTTT
>TRBD1|TRBJ1-2|TRBV19|-
CASSIPGGGYGYTF
TGTGCCAGTAGTATACCAGGGGGCGGCTATGGCTACACCTTC
>-|TRBJ2-3|TRBV10-1|-
CASSEMDFTDTQYF
TGCGCCAGCAGTGAAATGGACTTCACAGATACGCAGTATTTT
>-|TRBJ2-7|TRBV2|-
CASNAADYEQYF
TGTGCCAGCAACGCGGCAGACTACGAGCAGTACTTC
>-|TRBJ1-2|TRBV28|-
CASSEMDSGYTF
TGTGCCAGCAGTGAGATGGACAGCGGCTACACCTTC
>-|TRBJ2-1|TRBV2|-
CASSEGVSTYNEQFF
TGTGCCAGCAGTGAAGGAGTGTCCACCTACAATGAGCAGTTCTTC
>-|TRBJ2-7|TRBV6-4|-
CARETGSRNEQYF
TGTGCCAGGGAGACAGGTTCCCGAAACGAGCAGTACTTC
>-|TRBJ1-2|TRBV2|-
CASSEAGRALGYTF
TGTGCCAGCAGTGAAGCGGGCAGGGCCCTAGGCTACACCTTC
>TRBD1|TRBJ1-2|TRBV19|-
CASTQPGGQGQTGGYTF
TGTGCCAGTACGCAACCCGGGGGACAGGGCCAGACGGGTGGCTACACCTTC
>TRBD2|TRBJ2-7|TRBV7-2|-
CASSLGAGAYEQYF
TGTGCCAGCAGCTTAGGGGCGGGGGCCTACGAGCAGTACTTC
>TRBD1|TRBJ1-1|TRBV7-9|-
CASSLGGGPGGTEAFF
TGTGCCAGCAGCTTAGGGGGAGGACCAGGGGGCACTGAAGCTTTCTTT
>-|TRBJ2-7|TRBV2|-
CASSGAQQSQYF
TGTGCCAGCAGTGGGGCGCAACAGTCGCAGTACTTC
>TRBD1|TRBJ1-5|TRBV6-6|few
CASSSYRGYDQPQHF
TGTGCCAGCAGTTCCTACAGGGGGTACGATCAGCCCCAGCATTTT
>-|TRBJ1-2|TRBV10-2|-
CASRLSWQALGGYTF
TGCGCCAGCAGATTGAGCTGGCAGGCCCTTGGTGGCTACACCTTC
>-|TRBJ1-1|TRBV29-1|-
CSGRQMNTEAFF
TGCAGCGGGCGACAGATGAACACTGAAGCTTTCTTT
>-|TRBJ2-7|TRBV2|-
CASTLDSQYF
TGTGCCAGCACGCTAGACAGCCAGTACTTT
>TRBD2|TRBJ2-5|TRBV5-1|once
CASSLVLAEETQYF
TGCGCCAGCAGCCTTGTACTAGCGGAAGAGACCCAGTACTTC
>-|TRBJ2-7|TRBV18|-
CASSPGRQVYEQYF
TGTGCCAGCTCACCAGGGAGACAGGTTTACGAGCAGTACTTC
>-|TRBJ1-1|TRBV19|-
CASTTVNTEAFF
TGTGCCAGCACGACAGTTAACACTGAAGCTTTCTTT
>TRBD2|TRBJ2-1|TRBV5-1|-
CASSLGGRGTYEQFF
TGCGCCAGCAGCTTGGGCGGGAGGGGGACCTATGAGCAGTTCTTC
>TRBD1|TRBJ2-5|TRBV7-2|-
CASSQHTTGASTETQYF
TGTGCCAGCAGCCAACATACAACAGGGGCGTCTACCGAGACCCAGTACTTC
>-|TRBJ1-4|TRBV5-6|-
CASSWARSATNEKLFF
TGTGCCAGCAGCTGGGCTCGTAGCGCAACTAATGAAAAACTGTTTTTT
>TRBD1|TRBJ1-5|TRBV4-1|-
CASSQGQGSSNQPQHF
TGCGCCAGCAGCCAAGGACAGGGGTCTAGCAATCAGCCCCAGCATTTT
>TRBD1|TRBJ2-5|TRBV18|-
CASSPGQGAETQYF
TGTGCCAGCTCACCTGGACAGGGAGCAGAGACCCAGTACTTC